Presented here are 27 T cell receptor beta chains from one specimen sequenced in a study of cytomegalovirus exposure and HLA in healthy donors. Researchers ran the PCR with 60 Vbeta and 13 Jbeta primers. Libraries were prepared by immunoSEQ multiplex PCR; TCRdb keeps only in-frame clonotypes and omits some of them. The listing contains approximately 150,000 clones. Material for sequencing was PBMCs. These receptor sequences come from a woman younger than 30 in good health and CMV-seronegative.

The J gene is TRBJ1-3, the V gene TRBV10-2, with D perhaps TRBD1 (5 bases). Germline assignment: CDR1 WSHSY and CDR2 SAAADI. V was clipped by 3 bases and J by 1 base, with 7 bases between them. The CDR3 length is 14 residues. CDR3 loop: CASSDGGSGNTIYF. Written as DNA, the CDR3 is TGCGCCAGCAGTGACGGGGGATCTGGAAACACCATATATTTT.

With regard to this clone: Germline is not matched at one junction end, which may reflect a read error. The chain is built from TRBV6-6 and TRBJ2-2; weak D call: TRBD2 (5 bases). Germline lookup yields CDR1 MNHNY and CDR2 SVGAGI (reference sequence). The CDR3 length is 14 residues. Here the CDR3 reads CASSPGPYTGELVF. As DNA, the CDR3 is TGTGCCAGCAGTCCCGGACCCTACACCGGGGAGCTGGTTTTT.

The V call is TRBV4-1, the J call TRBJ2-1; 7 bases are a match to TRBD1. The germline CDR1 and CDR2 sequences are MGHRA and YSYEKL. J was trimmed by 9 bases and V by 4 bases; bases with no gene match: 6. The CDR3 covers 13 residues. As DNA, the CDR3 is TGCGCCAGCAGCCTCACGACAGGGATTGAGCAGTTCTTC. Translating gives CASSLTTGIEQFF.

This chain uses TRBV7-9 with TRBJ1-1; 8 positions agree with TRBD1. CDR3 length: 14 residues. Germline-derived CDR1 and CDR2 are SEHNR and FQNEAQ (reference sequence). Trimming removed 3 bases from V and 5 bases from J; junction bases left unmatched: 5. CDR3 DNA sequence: TGTGCCAGCAGCTTCTGGACAGGGCAGACTGAAGCTTTCTTT. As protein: CASSFWTGQTEAFF.

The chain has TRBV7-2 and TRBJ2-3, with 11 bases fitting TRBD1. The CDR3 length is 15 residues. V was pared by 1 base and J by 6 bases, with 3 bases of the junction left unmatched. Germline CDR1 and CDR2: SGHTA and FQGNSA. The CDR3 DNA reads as TGTGCCAGCAGCTTAGGGACAGGGGGCTGGGATACGCAGTATTTT. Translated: CASSLGTGGWDTQYF.

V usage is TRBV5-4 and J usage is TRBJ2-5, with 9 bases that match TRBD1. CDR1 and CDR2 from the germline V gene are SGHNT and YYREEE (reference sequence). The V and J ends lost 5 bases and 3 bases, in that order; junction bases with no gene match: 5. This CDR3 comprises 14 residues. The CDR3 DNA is TGTGCCAGCAGACTGGGACAGGGTGAAGAGACCCAGTACTTC. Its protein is CASRLGQGEETQYF. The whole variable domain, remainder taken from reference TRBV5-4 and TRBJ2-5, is ETGVTQSPTHLIKTRGQQVTLRCSSQSGHNTVSWYQQALGQGPQFIFQYYREEENGRGNFPPRFSGLQFPNYSSELNVNALELDDSALYLCASRLGQGEETQYFGPGTRLLVL.

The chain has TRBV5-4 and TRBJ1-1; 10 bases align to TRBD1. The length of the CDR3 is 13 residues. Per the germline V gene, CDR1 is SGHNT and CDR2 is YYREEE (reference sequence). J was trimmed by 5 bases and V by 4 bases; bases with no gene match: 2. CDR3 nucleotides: TGTGCCAGCAGCAGGGGACAGGGGACTGAAGCTTTCTTT. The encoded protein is CASSRGQGTEAFF.

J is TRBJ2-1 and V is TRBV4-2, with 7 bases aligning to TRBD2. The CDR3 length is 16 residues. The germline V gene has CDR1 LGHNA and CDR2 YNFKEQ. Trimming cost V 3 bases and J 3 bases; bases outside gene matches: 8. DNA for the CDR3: TGTGCCAGCAGCCAGAGCGGGGATAGCGGCTACAATGAGCAGTTCTTC. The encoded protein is CASSQSGDSGYNEQFF.

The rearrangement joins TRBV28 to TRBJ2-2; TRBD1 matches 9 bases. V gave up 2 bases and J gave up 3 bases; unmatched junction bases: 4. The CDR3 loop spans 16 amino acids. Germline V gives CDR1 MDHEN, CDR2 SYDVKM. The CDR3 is CASSLITGGDTGELFF. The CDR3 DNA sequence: TGTGCCAGCAGTTTAATTACAGGGGGCGACACCGGGGAGCTGTTTTTT.

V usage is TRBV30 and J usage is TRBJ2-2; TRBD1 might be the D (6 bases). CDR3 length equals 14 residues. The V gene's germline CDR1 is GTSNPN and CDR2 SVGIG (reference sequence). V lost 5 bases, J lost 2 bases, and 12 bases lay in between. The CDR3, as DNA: TGTGCCTGGCAGACAGGTTTCAACACCGGGGAGCTGTTTTTT. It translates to CAWQTGFNTGELFF.

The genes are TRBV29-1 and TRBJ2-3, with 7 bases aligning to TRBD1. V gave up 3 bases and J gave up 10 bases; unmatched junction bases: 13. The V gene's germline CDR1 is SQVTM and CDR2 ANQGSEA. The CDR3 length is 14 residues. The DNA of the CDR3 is TGCAGCGTTGAGAAGGGGGCGAGTTTCGACTCGCAGTATTTT. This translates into CSVEKGASFDSQYF.

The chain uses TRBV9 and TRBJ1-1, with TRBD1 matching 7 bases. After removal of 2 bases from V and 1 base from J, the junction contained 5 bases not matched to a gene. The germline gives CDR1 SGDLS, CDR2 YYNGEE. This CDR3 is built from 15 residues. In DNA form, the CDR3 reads TGTGCCAGCAGCGTGGGGACAGCTACGAACACTGAAGCTTTCTTT. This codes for CASSVGTATNTEAFF.

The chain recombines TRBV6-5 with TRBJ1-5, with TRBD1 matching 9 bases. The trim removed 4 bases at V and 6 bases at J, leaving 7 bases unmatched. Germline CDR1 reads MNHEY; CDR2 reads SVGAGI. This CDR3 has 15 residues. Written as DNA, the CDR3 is TGTGCCAGCAGTTTGACAGGGGGTCTTGGTCAGCCCCAGCATTTT. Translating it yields CASSLTGGLGQPQHF.

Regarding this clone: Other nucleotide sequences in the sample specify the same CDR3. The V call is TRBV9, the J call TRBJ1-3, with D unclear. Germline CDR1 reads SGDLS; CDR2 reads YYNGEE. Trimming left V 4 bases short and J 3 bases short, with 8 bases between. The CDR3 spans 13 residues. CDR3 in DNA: TGTGCCAGCAGCCCCGGGAGTGGAAACACCATATATTTT. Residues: CASSPGSGNTIYF. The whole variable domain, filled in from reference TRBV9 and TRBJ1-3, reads DSGVTQTPKHLITATGQRVTLRCSPRSGDLSVYWYQQSLDQGLQFLIQYYNGEERAKGNILERFSAQQFPDLHSELNLSSLELGDSALYFCASSPGSGNTIYFGEGSWLTVV.

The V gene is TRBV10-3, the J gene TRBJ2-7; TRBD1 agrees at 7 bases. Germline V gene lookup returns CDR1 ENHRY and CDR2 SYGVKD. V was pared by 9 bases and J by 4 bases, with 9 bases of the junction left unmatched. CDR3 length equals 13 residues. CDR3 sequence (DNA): TGTGCCATTGGAGGACAGGCTACTTACGAGCAGTACGTC. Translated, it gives CAIGGQATYEQYV.

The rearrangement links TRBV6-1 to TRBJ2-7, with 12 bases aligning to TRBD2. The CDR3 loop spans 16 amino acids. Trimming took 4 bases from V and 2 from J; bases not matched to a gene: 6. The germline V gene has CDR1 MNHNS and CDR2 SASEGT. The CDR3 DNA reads TGTGCCAGCAGTGGGCTAGCGGGAGGGCCACCCTACGAGCAGTACGTC. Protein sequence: CASSGLAGGPPYEQYV.

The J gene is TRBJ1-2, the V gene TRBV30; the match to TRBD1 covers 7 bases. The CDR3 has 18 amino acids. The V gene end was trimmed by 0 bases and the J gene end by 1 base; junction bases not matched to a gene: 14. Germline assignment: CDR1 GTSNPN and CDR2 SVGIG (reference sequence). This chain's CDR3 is CAWSVLQPGGQINYGYTF. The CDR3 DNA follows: TGTGCCTGGAGTGTACTACAGCCAGGGGGTCAAATTAACTATGGCTACACCTTC.

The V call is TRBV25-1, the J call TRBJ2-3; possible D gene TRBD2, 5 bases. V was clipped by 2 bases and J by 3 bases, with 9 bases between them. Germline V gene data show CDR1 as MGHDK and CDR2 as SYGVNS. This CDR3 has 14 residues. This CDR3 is CASSEGRGTDTQYF. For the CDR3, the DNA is TGTGCCAGCAGTGAAGGAAGAGGGACAGATACGCAGTATTTT. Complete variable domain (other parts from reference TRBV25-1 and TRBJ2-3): EADIYQTPRYLVIGTGKKITLECSQTMGHDKMYWYQQDPGMELHLIHYSYGVNSTEKGDLSSESTVSRIRTEHFPLTLESARPSHTSQYLCASSEGRGTDTQYFGPGTRLTVL.

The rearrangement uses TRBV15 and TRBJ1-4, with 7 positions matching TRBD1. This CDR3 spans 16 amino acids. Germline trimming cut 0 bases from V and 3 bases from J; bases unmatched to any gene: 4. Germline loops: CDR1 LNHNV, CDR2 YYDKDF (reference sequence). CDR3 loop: CATSRDPGQPNEKLFF. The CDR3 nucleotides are TGTGCCACCAGCAGAGACCCGGGACAGCCTAATGAAAAACTGTTTTTT.

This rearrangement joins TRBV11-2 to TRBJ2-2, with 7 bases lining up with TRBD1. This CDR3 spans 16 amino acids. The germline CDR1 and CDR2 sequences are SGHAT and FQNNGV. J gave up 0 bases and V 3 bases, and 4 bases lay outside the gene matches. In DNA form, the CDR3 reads TGTGCCAGCAGCTTCAGGCAGGGGGCGAACACCGGGGAGCTGTTTTTT. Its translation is CASSFRQGANTGELFF.

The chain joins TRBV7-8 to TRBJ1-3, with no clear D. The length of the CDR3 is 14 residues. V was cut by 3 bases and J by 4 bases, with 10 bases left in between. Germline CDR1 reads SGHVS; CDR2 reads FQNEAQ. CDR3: CASSLGGRGNTIYF. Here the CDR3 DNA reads TGTGCCAGCAGCTTGGGAGGGAGAGGAAACACCATATATTTT.

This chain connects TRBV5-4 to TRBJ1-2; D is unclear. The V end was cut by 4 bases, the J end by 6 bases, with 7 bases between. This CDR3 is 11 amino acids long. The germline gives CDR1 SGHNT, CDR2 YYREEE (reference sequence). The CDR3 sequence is CASSGRNGYTF. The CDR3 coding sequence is TGTGCCAGCAGCGGCAGGAATGGCTACACCTTC. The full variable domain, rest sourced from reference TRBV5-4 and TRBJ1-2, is ETGVTQSPTHLIKTRGQQVTLRCSSQSGHNTVSWYQQALGQGPQFIFQYYREEENGRGNFPPRFSGLQFPNYSSELNVNALELDDSALYLCASSGRNGYTFGSGTRLTVV.

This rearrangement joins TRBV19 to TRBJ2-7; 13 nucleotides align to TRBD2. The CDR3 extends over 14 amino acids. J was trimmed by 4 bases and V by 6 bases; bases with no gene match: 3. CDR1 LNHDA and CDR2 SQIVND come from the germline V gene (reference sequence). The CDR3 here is CASSGLAGEYEQYF. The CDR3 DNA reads TGTGCCAGTAGCGGACTAGCGGGAGAGTACGAGCAGTACTTC.

CDR3 nucleotides: TGTGCCAGCAGCGGTGAGGAACCAACTAATGAAAAACTGTTTTTT. Protein product: CASSGEEPTNEKLFF. V and J are TRBV11-3 and TRBJ1-4; D is undetermined. This CDR3 contains 15 residues. The V end lost 5 bases, the J end lost 0 bases, and 10 bases lay between the germline ends. Germline CDR1 SGHNT, CDR2 YENEEA.

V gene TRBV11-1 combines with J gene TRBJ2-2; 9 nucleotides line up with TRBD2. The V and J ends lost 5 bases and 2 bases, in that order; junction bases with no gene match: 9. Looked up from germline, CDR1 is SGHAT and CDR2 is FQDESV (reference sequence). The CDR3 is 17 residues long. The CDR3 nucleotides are TGTGCCAGCAGCCTAAGCGCCCTAGCGGGAAACACCGGGGAGCTGTTTTTT. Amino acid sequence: CASSLSALAGNTGELFF. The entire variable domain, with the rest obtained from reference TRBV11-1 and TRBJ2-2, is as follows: EAEVAQSPRYKITEKSQAVAFWCDPISGHATLYWYRQILGQGPELLVQFQDESVVDDSQLPKDRFSAERLKGVDSTLKIQPAELGDSAMYLCASSLSALAGNTGELFFGEGSRLTVL.

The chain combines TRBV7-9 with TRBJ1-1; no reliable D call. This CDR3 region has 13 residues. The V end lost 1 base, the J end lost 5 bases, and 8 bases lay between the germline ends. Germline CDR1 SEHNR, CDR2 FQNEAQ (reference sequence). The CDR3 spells CASSLDAGTEAFF. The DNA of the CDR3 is TGTGCCAGCAGCTTAGATGCAGGAACTGAAGCTTTCTTT.

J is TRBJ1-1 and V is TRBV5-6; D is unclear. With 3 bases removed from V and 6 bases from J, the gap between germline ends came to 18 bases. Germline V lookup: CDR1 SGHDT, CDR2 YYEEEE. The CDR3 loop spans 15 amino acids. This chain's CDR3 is CASSSLGSPSPEAFF. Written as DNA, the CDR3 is TGTGCCAGCAGCTCCCTTGGCTCCCCCAGTCCTGAAGCTTTCTTT. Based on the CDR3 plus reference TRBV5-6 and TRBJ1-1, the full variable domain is DAGVTQSPTHLIKTRGQQVTLRCSPKSGHDTVSWYQQALGQGPQFIFQYYEEEERQRGNFPDRFSGHQFPNYSSELNVNALLLGDSALYLCASSSLGSPSPEAFFGQGTRLTVV.